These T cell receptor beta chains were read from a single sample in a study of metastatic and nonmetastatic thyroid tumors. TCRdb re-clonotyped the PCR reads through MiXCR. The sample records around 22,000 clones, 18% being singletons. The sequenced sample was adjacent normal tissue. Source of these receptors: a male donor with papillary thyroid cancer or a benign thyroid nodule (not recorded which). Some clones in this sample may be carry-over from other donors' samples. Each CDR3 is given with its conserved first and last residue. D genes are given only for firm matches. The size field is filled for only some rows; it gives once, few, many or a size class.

CSARAPLAREDTQYF,TGCAGTGCTAGGGCCCCACTAGCGAGAGAGGATACGCAGTATTTT,TRBD2,15,TRBV20-1,medium-sized,TRBJ2-3
CASKEGDPNQPQNF,TGTGCCAGCAAAGAAGGGGACCCTAATCAGCCCCAGAATTTT,NA,14,TRBV6-1,NA,TRBJ1-5
CASTRGPGTMNTEAFF,TGTGCCAGCACCCGTGGGCCAGGGACCATGAACACTGAAGCTTTCTTT,NA,16,TRBV9,many,TRBJ1-1
CASSPTGVGYTF,TGTGCCAGCAGCCCCACAGGGGTTGGCTACACCTTC,TRBD1,12,TRBV12-3/TRBV12-4,medium-sized,TRBJ1-2
CASTRASHSNQPQHF,TGTGCCAGCACTCGGGCAAGCCATAGCAATCAGCCCCAGCATTTT,NA,15,TRBV13,many,TRBJ1-5
CASSLGAGTGELFF,TGTGCCAGCAGCTTGGGTGCAGGGACCGGGGAGCTGTTTTTT,NA,14,TRBV11-2,NA,TRBJ2-2
CAGGYPRGIQYF,TGTGCCGGGGGATATCCAAGGGGCATTCAGTACTTC,NA,12,TRBV6-1,many,TRBJ2-4
CASSLVGSVGHSTNEKLFF,TGTGCCAGCAGCTTAGTCGGTAGTGTCGGCCACTCAACTAATGAAAAACTGTTTTTT,NA,19,TRBV7-9,many,TRBJ1-4
CAWSIGWAGGGELFF,TGTGCCTGGAGTATCGGTTGGGCCGGAGGCGGGGAGCTGTTTTTT,NA,15,TRBV30,NA,TRBJ2-2
CATARGGLGYTF,TGTGCCACAGCGCGGGGGGGACTTGGCTACACCTTC,NA,12,TRBV6-1,many,TRBJ1-2
CSGGEGCTNNEQFF,TGCAGTGGGGGGGAAGGGTGTACTAACAATGAGCAGTTCTTC,NA,14,TRBV20-1,NA,TRBJ2-1
CASSLGQGGGYTF,TGTGCCAGCAGCTTGGGGCAGGGGGGTGGCTACACCTTC,TRBD1,13,TRBV5-6,NA,TRBJ1-2
CASSEGYPNEQFF,TGTGCCAGCAGTGAGGGGTACCCCAATGAGCAGTTCTTC,NA,13,TRBV6-4,NA,TRBJ2-1
CATSRGDGVREQYF,TGTGCCACCAGCAGGGGGGACGGAGTACGGGAGCAGTACTTC,NA,14,TRBV15,few,TRBJ2-7
CASSAKQGRSYNEQFF,TGTGCCAGCAGCGCTAAACAGGGCCGCTCCTACAATGAGCAGTTCTTC,NA,16,TRBV5-4,many,TRBJ2-1
CASSYSGPCTEAFF,TGTGCCAGCAGTTACTCAGGTCCATGCACTGAAGCTTTCTTT,NA,14,TRBV6-5,many,TRBJ1-1
CASSFRGQGDTEAFF,TGTGCCAGCAGCTTTAGGGGACAGGGGGACACTGAAGCTTTCTTT,TRBD1,15,TRBV7-9,many,TRBJ1-1
CASSRRIRDEQYF,TGTGCCAGCAGCCGTCGCATCCGGGACGAGCAGTACTTC,NA,13,TRBV7-2,NA,TRBJ2-7
CATSDSTETGTSSQEQFF,TGTGCCACCAGTGACTCTACTGAGACCGGGACTAGCAGTCAGGAGCAGTTCTTC,TRBD2,18,TRBV24-1,many,TRBJ2-1
CASRKPGEGGSQPQHF,TGTGCCAGCAGAAAACCCGGGGAGGGGGGCAGTCAGCCCCAGCATTTT,NA,16,TRBV6-1,medium-sized,TRBJ1-5
CASTFERGGAEGANVLTF,TGTGCCAGCACTTTTGAGAGGGGGGGGGCGGAGGGGGCCAACGTCCTGACTTTC,NA,18,TRBV6-2/TRBV6-3,many,TRBJ2-6
CASSPLRGLDGYTF,TGTGCCAGCAGTCCCCTTCGGGGTTTAGATGGCTACACCTTC,NA,14,TRBV6-1,medium-sized,TRBJ1-2
CASSFDGPRGNTIYF,TGTGCCAGCAGCTTCGACGGGCCTAGGGGAAACACCATATATTTT,NA,15,TRBV7-2,many,TRBJ1-3
CASSESIGSYEQAF,TGTGCCAGCAGTGAATCGATAGGCTCCTACGAGCAGGCGTTC,NA,14,TRBV2,NA,TRBJ2-7
CASSVGGRGATDTQYF,TGTGCCAGCAGCGTAGGAGGAAGGGGAGCCACAGATACGCAGTATTTT,NA,16,TRBV9,many,TRBJ2-3
CASSHEVALFSYNEQFF,TGTGCCAGCAGCCATGAAGTGGCCCTCTTCTCCTACAATGAGCAGTTCTTC,NA,17,TRBV7-6,many,TRBJ2-1
CASRPNRGNRNQPQPF,TGTGCCAGCAGGCCTAATCGTGGGAATCGGAATCAGCCCCAGCCTTTT,NA,16,TRBV12-3/TRBV12-4,NA,TRBJ1-5
CASSPNRGNTEAFF,TGTGCCAGCTCACCAAACAGGGGGAACACTGAAGCTTTCTTT,TRBD1,14,TRBV18,many,TRBJ1-1
CATRLAGGSYEQYF,TGTGCCACCCGATTAGCGGGGGGGTCCTACGAGCAGTACTTC,TRBD2,14,TRBV6-1,medium-sized,TRBJ2-7
CASRPDTRNTEAFF,TGTGCCAGCAGACCCGACACAAGGAACACTGAAGCTTTCTTT,NA,14,TRBV2,many,TRBJ1-1
CASSEWTSRTYEQYF,TGCGCCAGCAGTGAATGGACTAGCCGAACTTACGAGCAGTACTTC,TRBD2,15,TRBV10-1,medium-sized,TRBJ2-7
CATGKGTSNQPQHF,TGTGCCACCGGGAAGGGAACGAGCAATCAGCCCCAGCATTTT,NA,14,TRBV15,many,TRBJ1-5
CAISKPIPNYRRQNYGYTF,TGTGCCATCAGTAAGCCGATACCGAATTACAGACGCCAAAACTATGGCTACACCTTC,NA,19,TRBV10-3,many,TRBJ1-2
CASSYSMRDGDYEQYF,TGTGCCAGCAGTTACTCGATGCGGGACGGGGACTACGAGCAGTACTTC,NA,16,TRBV6-2/TRBV6-3,NA,TRBJ2-7
CASSYSGYTDTRYF,TGTGCCAGCAGTTACTCCGGATACACAGATACGCGGTATTTT,NA,14,TRBV6-5,NA,TRBJ2-3
CASSFGGAKNEQYF,TGTGCCAGCAGCTTTGGCGGGGCCAAAAACGAGCAGTACTTC,NA,14,TRBV7-9,many,TRBJ2-7
CSARGTGVFYGQYF,TGCAGTGCTAGAGGGACGGGGGTCTTCTACGGGCAGTACTTC,NA,14,TRBV20-1,many,TRBJ2-7
CASSLGTRDDTGELFF,TGTGCCAGCAGCCTCGGGACTAGGGATGACACCGGGGAGCTGTTTTTT,TRBD2,16,TRBV5-8,many,TRBJ2-2
CASSTGQGWTWEQYF,TGTGCCAGCAGCACCGGACAGGGATGGACCTGGGAGCAGTACTTC,TRBD1,15,TRBV6-1,medium-sized,TRBJ2-7
CASSLASLGTGELFF,TGTGCCAGCAGTTTGGCCTCTCTAGGTACCGGGGAGCTGTTTTTT,NA,15,TRBV28,many,TRBJ2-2
CASSFITPDYEQYF,TGTGCCAGCAGCTTTATAACTCCTGATTACGAGCAGTACTTC,NA,14,TRBV7-9,many,TRBJ2-7
CASSLEGPRSGNTIYF,TGCGCCAGCAGCTTGGAGGGGCCGAGATCTGGAAACACCATATATTTT,NA,16,TRBV5-1,many,TRBJ1-3
CASSPRLEPGELFF,TGTGCCAGCTCACCACGTCTCGAACCCGGGGAGCTGTTTTTT,NA,14,TRBV18,many,TRBJ2-2
CASSTLTGFYGNTIYF,TGTGCCAGCAGTACCCTAACAGGGTTCTATGGAAACACCATATATTTT,NA,16,TRBV6-1,many,TRBJ1-3
CAISGGLGNTGELFF,TGTGCCATCAGTGGGGGGCTAGGGAACACCGGGGAGCTGTTTTTT,NA,15,TRBV10-3,many,TRBJ2-2
CASSPRTSGSIDTQYF,TGTGCCAGCAGCCCAAGGACTAGCGGGAGTATAGATACGCAGTATTTT,TRBD2,16,TRBV11-2,NA,TRBJ2-3
CASSQGARTGELFF,TGTGCCAGCAGCCAAGGGGCCAGAACCGGGGAGCTGTTTTTT,NA,14,TRBV7-6,many,TRBJ2-2
CASSSGQPSNYEQYF,TGTGCCAGCAGCTCAGGACAGCCCTCCAACTACGAGCAGTACTTC,NA,15,TRBV7-9,many,TRBJ2-7